This section outlines one TCR beta chain sequence together with its context. Its antigen remains unknown. The data are from a study of lymphopenia after photon versus proton radiotherapy. V gave up 4 bases and J gave up 10 bases, with 17 bases separating them. The CDR3 extends over 14 amino acids. Germline V gives CDR1 LGHNT, CDR2 FRNRAP. Study outcomes and limitations: Post-nadir TCR diversity decline inversely tracked overall survival among those who died. Proton therapy kept repertoires fairly stable, unlike photons, which gained effector/memory cells. Survival link was tested only in deceased patients; proton benefit remains a possibility. After lymphocyte nadir, photon-treated repertoires showed oligoclonal expansion, especially CD8+ Temra.

Sequencing was performed with immunoSEQ multiplex PCR; in TCRdb, only in-frame clones are kept and a portion is missing. The table has roughly 4,500 clones, more than 65% seen once; the top ten hold roughly 49%. The receptor was derived from an elderly man with esophageal cancer. The sample here was peripheral blood, taken from a patient treated with proton-based radiotherapy. The V and J genes are TRBV12-5 and TRBJ2-1, with TRBD2 as a possible D gene (5 bases). Written as DNA, the CDR3 is TGTGCTAGTGGTTCCCTCCGGACCCCGGGGGAGCAGTTCTTC. Its translation is CASGSLRTPGEQFF.